This record concerns one T cell receptor (beta chain) sequence. This specimen includes other DNA sequences encoding the same CDR3. These data belong to a study of shared clonotypes between healthy human individuals. Naive CD8 populations comprised CD45RO-negative cells positively selected for CCR7, excluding terminally differentiated effector memory CD45RA+ cells. CDR1 and CDR2 (germline): MDHEN, SYDVKM. Trimming shortened V by 2 bases and J by 5 bases, and 13 bases separated the two germline ends. This CDR3 region has 14 residues. The assay was immunoSEQ multiplex PCR, and TCRdb's table has in-frame clones only and misses some. The data contain about 2.1 million clones, about 93% of them singletons.

This receptor was obtained from a young man in good health. Some clones in this sample may be carry-over from other donors' samples. The rearrangement joins TRBV28 to TRBJ2-7, with a possible D match to TRBD1 (6 bases). The sample taken for sequencing was naive CD8+ T cells from PBMCs. The CDR3: CASSLRGRGHEQYF. The CDR3 bases are TGTGCCAGCAGTTTAAGGGGCAGGGGCCACGAGCAGTACTTC.